This T cell receptor beta chain was observed in a study of blood T cell repertoires in COVID-19. For the study at large: Donors in the United States, Italy and Spain gave samples during acute or convalescent COVID-19.

The repertoire was sequenced with immunoSEQ multiplex PCR; TCRdb's copy has only in-frame clones and lacks some. Of 180,000 or so clones listed, around 90% are singletons. What was sequenced was peripheral blood. The source is a woman aged 45-59 years with acute or convalescent COVID-19.

CDR3 bases: TGTGCCAGCAGCCAAGACGCGGATTCACCCCTCCACTTT. This sequence encodes CASSQDADSPLHF. The rearrangement uses TRBV3-1 (or the pseudogene TRBV3-2) and TRBJ1-6; D is undetermined. Between the trimmed V and J ends, which lost 0 bases and 8 bases, there was a span of 5 bases. There are 13 residues in the CDR3. Germline loops: CDR1 LGHDT, CDR2 YNNKEL (reference sequence).